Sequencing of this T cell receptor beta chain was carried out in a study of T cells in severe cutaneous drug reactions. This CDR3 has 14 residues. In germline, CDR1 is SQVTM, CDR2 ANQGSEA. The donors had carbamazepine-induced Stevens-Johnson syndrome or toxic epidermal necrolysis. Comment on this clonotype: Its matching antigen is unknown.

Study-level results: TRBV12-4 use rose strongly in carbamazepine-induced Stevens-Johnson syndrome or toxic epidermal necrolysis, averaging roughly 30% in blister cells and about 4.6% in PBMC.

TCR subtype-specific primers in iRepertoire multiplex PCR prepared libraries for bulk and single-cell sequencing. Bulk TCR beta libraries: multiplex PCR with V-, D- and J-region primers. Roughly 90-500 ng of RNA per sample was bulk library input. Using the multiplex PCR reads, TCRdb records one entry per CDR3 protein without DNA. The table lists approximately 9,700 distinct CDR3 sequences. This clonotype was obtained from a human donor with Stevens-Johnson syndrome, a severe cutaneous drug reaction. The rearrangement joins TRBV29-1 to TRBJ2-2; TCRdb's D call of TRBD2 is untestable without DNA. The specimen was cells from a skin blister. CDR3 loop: CSVVLAEHTGELFF.